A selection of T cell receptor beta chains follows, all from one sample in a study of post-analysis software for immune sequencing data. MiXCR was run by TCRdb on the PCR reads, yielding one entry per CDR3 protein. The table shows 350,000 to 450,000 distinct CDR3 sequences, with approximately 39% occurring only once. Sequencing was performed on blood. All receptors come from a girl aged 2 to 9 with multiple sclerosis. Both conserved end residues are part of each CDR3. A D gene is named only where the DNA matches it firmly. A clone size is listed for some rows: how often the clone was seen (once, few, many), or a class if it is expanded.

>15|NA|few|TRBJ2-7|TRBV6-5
CASSYSYVGPYEQYF
TGTGCCAGCAGTTACTCATACGTCGGGCCCTACGAGCAGTACTTC
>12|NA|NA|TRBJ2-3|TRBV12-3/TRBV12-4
CAGRRTTDTQYF
TGTGCCGGCAGACGGACTACAGATACGCAGTATTTT
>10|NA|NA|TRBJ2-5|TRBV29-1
CSVDEGAQYF
TGCAGCGTTGACGAGGGGGCCCAGTACTTC
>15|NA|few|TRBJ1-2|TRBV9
CASRQASGRNYGYTF
TGTGCCAGCAGGCAAGCATCAGGCCGCAACTATGGCTACACCTTC
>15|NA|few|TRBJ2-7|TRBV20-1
CSARDGSPGVYEQYF
TGCAGTGCTAGAGATGGTTCGCCTGGGGTCTACGAGCAGTACTTC
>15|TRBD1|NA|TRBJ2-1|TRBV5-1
CASSLFSGQGFEQFF
TGCGCCAGCAGCTTGTTTTCGGGACAGGGATTTGAGCAGTTCTTC
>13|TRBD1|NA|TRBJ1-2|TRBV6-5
CASRQGANYGYTF
TGTGCCAGCAGACAGGGGGCTAACTATGGCTACACCTTC
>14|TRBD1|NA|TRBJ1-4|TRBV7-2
CASSPGQSNEKLFF
TGTGCCAGCAGTCCGGGACAGAGTAATGAAAAACTGTTTTTT
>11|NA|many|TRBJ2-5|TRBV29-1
CSVLQGPEQYF
TGCAGCGTGTTACAGGGTCCAGAGCAGTACTTC
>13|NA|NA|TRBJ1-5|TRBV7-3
CASSPQVGQPQHF
TGTGCCAGCAGCCCCCAGGTTGGACAGCCCCAGCATTTT
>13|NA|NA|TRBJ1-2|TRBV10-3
CAISEQGLGGYTF
TGTGCCATCAGTGAGCAGGGACTGGGTGGCTACACCTTC
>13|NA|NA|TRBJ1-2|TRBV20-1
CSARYPGIYGYTF
TGCAGTGCTAGATACCCGGGAATCTATGGCTACACCTTC
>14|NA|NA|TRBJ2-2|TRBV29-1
CSVAARLNTGELFF
TGCAGCGTTGCGGCCAGACTAAACACCGGGGAGCTGTTTTTT
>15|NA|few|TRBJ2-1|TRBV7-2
CASSPGMLSYNEQFF
TGTGCCAGCAGCCCCGGAATGCTCTCCTACAATGAGCAGTTCTTC
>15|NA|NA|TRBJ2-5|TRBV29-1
CSVDSSGWMVETQYF
TGCAGCGTTGATTCCAGCGGGTGGATGGTAGAGACCCAGTACTTC
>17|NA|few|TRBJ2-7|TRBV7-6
CASSFGARAVSSYEQYF
TGTGCCAGCAGCTTCGGAGCTCGGGCAGTAAGCTCCTACGAGCAGTACTTC
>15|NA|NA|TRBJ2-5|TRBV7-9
CASSYDRQSQETQYF
TGTGCCAGCAGCTATGACAGACAATCTCAAGAGACCCAGTACTTC
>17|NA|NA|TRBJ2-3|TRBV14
CASSQALRVAFTDTQYF
TGTGCCAGCAGCCAGGCCCTAAGGGTAGCCTTCACAGATACGCAGTATTTT
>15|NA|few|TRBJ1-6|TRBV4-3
CASSQEYYGYSPLHF
TGCGCCAGCAGCCAAGAATACTATGGGTATTCACCCCTCCACTTT
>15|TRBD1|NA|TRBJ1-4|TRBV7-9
CASSLPGQGKEKLFF
TGTGCCAGCAGCTTGCCGGGACAGGGAAAGGAAAAACTGTTTTTT
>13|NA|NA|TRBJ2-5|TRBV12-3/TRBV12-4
CASSWEGQETQYF
TGTGCCAGCAGCTGGGAAGGACAAGAGACCCAGTACTTC
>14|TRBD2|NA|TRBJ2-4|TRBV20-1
CSAREGLAGEGQYF
TGCAGTGCTAGAGAGGGACTAGCGGGAGAAGGACAGTACTTC
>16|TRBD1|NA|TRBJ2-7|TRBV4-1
CASSPCEGQRAYEQYF
TGCGCCAGCAGCCCGTGCGAGGGACAGAGAGCCTACGAGCAGTACTTC
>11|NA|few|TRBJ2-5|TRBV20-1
CSLWGRETQYF
TGCAGTTTGTGGGGACGAGAGACCCAGTACTTC
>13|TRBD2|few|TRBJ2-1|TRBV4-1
CASSATSLEEQFF
TGCGCCAGCAGTGCGACTAGCCTCGAGGAGCAGTTCTTC
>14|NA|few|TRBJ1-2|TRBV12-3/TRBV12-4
CASIVGGENYGYTF
TGTGCCAGCATAGTCGGGGGCGAAAACTATGGCTACACCTTC
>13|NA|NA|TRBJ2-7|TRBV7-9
CASSLYPVAEQYF
TGTGCCAGCAGCTTATATCCCGTCGCCGAGCAGTACTTC
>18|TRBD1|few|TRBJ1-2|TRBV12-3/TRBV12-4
CASSRYRDRLTAGYGYTF
TGTGCCAGCAGTCGGTACCGGGACAGACTAACAGCGGGCTATGGCTACACCTTC
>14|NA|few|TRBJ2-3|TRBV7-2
CASSLDTGPDTQYF
TGTGCCAGCAGCTTAGATACGGGGCCAGATACGCAGTATTTT
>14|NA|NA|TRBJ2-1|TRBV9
CASSVGVGFDEQFF
TGTGCCAGCAGCGTAGGGGTGGGGTTCGATGAGCAGTTCTTC
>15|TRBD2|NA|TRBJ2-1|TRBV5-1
CASSLTGGTPNEQCF
TGCGCCAGCAGCTTGACGGGGGGGACTCCCAATGAGCAGTGCTTC
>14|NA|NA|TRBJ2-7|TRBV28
CASSRDSGFYEQYF
TGTGCCAGCAGTAGGGACTCGGGGTTCTACGAGCAGTACTTC
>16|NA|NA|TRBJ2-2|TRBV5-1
CASSFGWDMNTGELFF
TGCGCCAGCAGCTTCGGGTGGGACATGAACACCGGGGAGCTGTTTTTT
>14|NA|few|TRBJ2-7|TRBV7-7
CASSLGGDGYEQYF
TGTGCTAGCAGCTTAGGTGGCGACGGCTACGAGCAGTACTTC
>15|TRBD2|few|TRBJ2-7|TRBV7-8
CASSLQGGVSYEQYF
TGTGCCAGCAGCTTACAGGGAGGGGTCTCCTACGAGCAGTACTTC
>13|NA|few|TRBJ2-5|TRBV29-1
CSVPWGAGETQYF
TGCAGCGTCCCCTGGGGGGCCGGAGAGACCCAGTACTTC
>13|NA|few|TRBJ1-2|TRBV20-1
CSARGGLNYGYTF
TGCAGTGCTAGAGGAGGGTTAAACTATGGCTACACCTTC
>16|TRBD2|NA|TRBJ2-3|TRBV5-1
CASKFERGISSDTQYF
TGCGCCAGCAAATTTGAGCGGGGGATATCGTCAGATACGCAGTATTTT
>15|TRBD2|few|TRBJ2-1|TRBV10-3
CAISLTSGARGEQFF
TGTGCCATCAGTCTGACTAGCGGGGCACGGGGCGAGCAGTTCTTC
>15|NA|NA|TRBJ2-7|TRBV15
CATSRDRRGGYEQYF
TGTGCCACCAGCAGAGATCGGCGAGGGGGCTACGAGCAGTACTTC
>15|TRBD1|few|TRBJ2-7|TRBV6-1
CASSGTGTGTYEQYF
TGTGCCAGCAGTGGCACCGGGACAGGGACCTACGAGCAGTACTTC
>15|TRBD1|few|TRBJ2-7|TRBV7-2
CASSLRDSGQSEQYF
TGTGCCAGCAGCTTACGGGACAGTGGTCAATCCGAGCAGTACTTC
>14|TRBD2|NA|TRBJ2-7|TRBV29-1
CSVARLAGVSEQYF
TGCAGCGTCGCGAGACTAGCGGGAGTATCCGAGCAGTACTTC
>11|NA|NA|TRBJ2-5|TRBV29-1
CSGQEGETQYF
TGCAGCGGCCAGGAAGGGGAGACCCAGTACTTC
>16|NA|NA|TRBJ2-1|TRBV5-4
CASSLVGLPSYNEQFF
TGTGCCAGCAGCTTGGTGGGACTTCCATCCTACAATGAGCAGTTCTTC
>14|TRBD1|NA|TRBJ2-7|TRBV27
CASSLWDRGYEQYF
TGTGCCAGCAGTTTATGGGACAGGGGCTACGAGCAGTACTTC
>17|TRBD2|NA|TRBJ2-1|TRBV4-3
CASSQGTSGVSYNEQFF
TGCGCCAGCAGCCAAGGGACTAGCGGGGTCTCCTACAATGAGCAGTTCTTC
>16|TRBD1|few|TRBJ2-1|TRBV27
CASSLDDRDSYNEQFF
TGTGCCAGCAGCCTAGACGACAGGGACTCCTACAATGAGCAGTTCTTC
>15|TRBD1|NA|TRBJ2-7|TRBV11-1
CASSTYGQASYEQYF
TGTGCCAGCAGCACCTACGGACAGGCCTCCTACGAGCAGTACTTC
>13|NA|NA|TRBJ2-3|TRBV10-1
CASSERNTDTQYF
TGCGCCAGCAGCGAGCGAAATACAGATACGCAGTATTTT
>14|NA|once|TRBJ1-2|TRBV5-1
CASSLRSQADGYTF
TGCGCCAGCAGCTTGCGGTCCCAAGCGGATGGCTACACCTTC
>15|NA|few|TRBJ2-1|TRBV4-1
CASSQDPVRHNEQFF
TGCGCCAGCAGCCAAGATCCAGTACGCCACAATGAGCAGTTCTTC
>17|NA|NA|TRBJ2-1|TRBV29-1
CSVEPLKVRTKGNEQFF
TGCAGCGTTGAACCCCTGAAGGTTCGGACTAAAGGCAATGAGCAGTTCTTC
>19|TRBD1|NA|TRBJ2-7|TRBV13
CASSYTFGTGGFKGYEQYF
TGTGCCAGCAGCTACACTTTTGGGACAGGGGGCTTTAAGGGCTACGAGCAGTACTTC
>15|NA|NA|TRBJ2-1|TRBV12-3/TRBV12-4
CASSHTRTVYNEQFF
TGTGCCAGCAGCCATACCCGGACGGTCTACAATGAGCAGTTCTTC
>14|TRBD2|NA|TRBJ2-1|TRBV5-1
CASREAGDNNEQFF
TGCGCCAGCAGAGAAGCGGGAGATAATAATGAGCAGTTCTTC
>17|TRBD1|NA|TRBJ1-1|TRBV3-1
CASSQVNRGALVTEAFF
TGTGCCAGCAGCCAAGTAAACAGGGGGGCCTTGGTCACTGAAGCTTTCTTT
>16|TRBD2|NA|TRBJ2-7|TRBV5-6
CASSLAGGLAGIKQYF
TGTGCCAGCAGCTTGGCCGGCGGACTAGCGGGAATCAAGCAGTACTTC
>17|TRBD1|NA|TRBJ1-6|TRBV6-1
CASSGPGQGTSNSPLHF
TGTGCCAGCAGTGGACCGGGACAGGGGACCTCTAATTCACCCCTCCACTTT
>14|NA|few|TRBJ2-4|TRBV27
CASSWYRVGNIQYF
TGTGCCAGCAGCTGGTACAGGGTGGGGAACATTCAGTACTTC